Sequencing of this TCR beta chain was carried out in a study of shared clonotypes between healthy human individuals. Points from the study as a whole: Limited genetic and exposure-history diversity came from having few donors. A generally larger estimated richness was seen in naive subsets than in memory subsets.

The test was conducted at deep level. This table comes from immunoSEQ multiplex PCR, and its TCRdb copy is limited to in-frame clones, with some not included. The data show 2,100,000 or so clones, nearly 97% seen once. Points on this clone: Its antigen is still unknown.

The CDR3 has 13 amino acids. V was trimmed by 1 base and J by 5 bases, leaving 7 bases between them. Germline V gene data show CDR1 as MNHNS and CDR2 as SASEGT. All donors were healthy HIV-negative adults lacking recent acute infections or vaccinations. This TCR was recovered from a man between 18 and 29 years old in good health. The chain links TRBV6-1 to TRBJ2-3; D is undetermined. What was sequenced was naive CD4+ T cells sorted from blood. Regarding subset: CD45RA+ positively selected. The CDR3 protein is CASSEGFRDTQYF. The CDR3 DNA reads TGTGCCAGCAGTGAAGGATTTCGAGATACGCAGTATTTT.